Sequencing of this T cell receptor (beta chain) was carried out in a study of regulatory T cells in long-lasting Graves disease. Overall study: The definition of persistent Graves' disease was over 5 years of antithyroid drugs with positive TSH receptor antibodies.

Time point described: persistent/refractory GD, antithyroid drugs over 5 years with positive TRAb. RNA from PBMCs was the source of the TCR library. Guidelines of the American Thyroid Association were used to diagnose Graves' disease. For TCR beta, libraries came from iRepertoire HTBI primers and Arm-PCR of CDR3 regions. A single record per CDR3 protein comes from TCRdb applying MiXCR to the multiplex PCR reads. This table has 350,000 to 450,000 distinct CDR3 sequences, more than 20% appearing once. Findings and limits, study-wide: Rather than thyroid tissue, only peripheral blood underwent study.

This clonotype has just a few counts. The antigen is unknown. The material was peripheral blood mononuclear cells (PBMCs), obtained when the disease was refractory, from a patient treated with antithyroid drugs. The TCR originated in a middle-aged woman with Graves disease.

CDR3 DNA sequence: TGTGCCAGCAGTTTAGGTCAGGGCTTTGGTGCGGCCAAAAACATTCAGTACTTC. Translation gives CASSLGQGFGAAKNIQYF. This rearrangement joins TRBV27 to TRBJ2-4; D possibly corresponds to TRBD1 (5 bases). Per germline, CDR1 MNHEY and CDR2 SMNVEV (reference sequence). Deletions cut 2 bases from V and 1 base from J, with 18 bases between. The CDR3 runs 18 residues.